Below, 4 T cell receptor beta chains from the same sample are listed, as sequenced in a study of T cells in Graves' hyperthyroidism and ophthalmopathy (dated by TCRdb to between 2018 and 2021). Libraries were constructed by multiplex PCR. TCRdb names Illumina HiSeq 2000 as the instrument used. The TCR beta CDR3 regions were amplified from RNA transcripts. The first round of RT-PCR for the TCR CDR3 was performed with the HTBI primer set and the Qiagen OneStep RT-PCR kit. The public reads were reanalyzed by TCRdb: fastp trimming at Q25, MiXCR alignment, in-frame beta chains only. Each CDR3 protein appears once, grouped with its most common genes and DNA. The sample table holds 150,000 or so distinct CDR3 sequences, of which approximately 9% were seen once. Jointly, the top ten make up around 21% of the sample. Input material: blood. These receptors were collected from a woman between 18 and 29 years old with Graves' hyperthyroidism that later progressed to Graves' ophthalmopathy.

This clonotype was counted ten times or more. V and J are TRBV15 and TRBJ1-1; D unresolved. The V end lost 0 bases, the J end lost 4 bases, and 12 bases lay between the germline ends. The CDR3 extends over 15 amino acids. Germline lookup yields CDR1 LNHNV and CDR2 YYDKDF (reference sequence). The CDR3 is CATSRDSGVVTEAFF. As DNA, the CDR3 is TGTGCCACCAGCAGAGATAGTGGGGTGGTCACTGAAGCTTTCTTT. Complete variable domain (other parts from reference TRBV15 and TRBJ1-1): DAMVIQNPRYQVTQFGKPVTLSCSQTLNHNVMYWYQQKSSQAPKLLFHYYDKDFNNEADTPDNFQSRRPNTSFCFLDIRSPGLGDTAMYLCATSRDSGVVTEAFFGQGTRLTVV.

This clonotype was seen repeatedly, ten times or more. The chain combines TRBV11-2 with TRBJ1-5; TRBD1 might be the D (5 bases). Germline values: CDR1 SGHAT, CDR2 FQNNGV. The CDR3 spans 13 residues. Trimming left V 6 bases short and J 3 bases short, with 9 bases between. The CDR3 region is CASSLDINQPQHF. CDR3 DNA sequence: TGTGCCAGCAGTTTGGACATCAATCAGCCCCAGCATTTT.

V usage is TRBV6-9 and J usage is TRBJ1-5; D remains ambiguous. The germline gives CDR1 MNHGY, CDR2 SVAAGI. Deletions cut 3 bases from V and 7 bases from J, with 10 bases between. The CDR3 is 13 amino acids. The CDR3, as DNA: TGTGCCAGCAGTTACAACGACAACCAGCCCCAGCATTTT. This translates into CASSYNDNQPQHF.

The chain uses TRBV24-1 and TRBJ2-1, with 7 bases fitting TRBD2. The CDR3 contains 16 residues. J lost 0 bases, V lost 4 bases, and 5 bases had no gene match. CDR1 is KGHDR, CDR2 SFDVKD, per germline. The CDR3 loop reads CATSDQASGSYNEQFF. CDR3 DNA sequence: TGTGCCACCAGTGACCAGGCTAGCGGCTCCTACAATGAGCAGTTCTTC.